This TCR beta chain was sequenced in a study of blood T cell repertoires in COVID-19. About the study: Sites in the United States, Italy and Spain provided acute and convalescent COVID-19 samples.

Repertoires were generated with immunoSEQ multiplex PCR, while TCRdb's copy carries only in-frame clones and drops some. Among some 180,000 clones listed, 75% to 85% were seen once. V was cut by 2 bases and J by 2 bases, with 9 bases left in between. The CDR3 extends over 14 amino acids. Per the germline V gene, CDR1 is SEHNR and CDR2 is FQNEAQ (reference sequence). J is TRBJ1-2 and V is TRBV7-9; D call uncertain. The receptor was isolated from a woman aged 80 or older with COVID-19, enrolled during active disease. Input material: peripheral blood. The CDR3 DNA follows: TGTGCCAGCAGCTTAAATTTAGAGAACTATGGCTACACCTTC. This codes for CASSLNLENYGYTF.